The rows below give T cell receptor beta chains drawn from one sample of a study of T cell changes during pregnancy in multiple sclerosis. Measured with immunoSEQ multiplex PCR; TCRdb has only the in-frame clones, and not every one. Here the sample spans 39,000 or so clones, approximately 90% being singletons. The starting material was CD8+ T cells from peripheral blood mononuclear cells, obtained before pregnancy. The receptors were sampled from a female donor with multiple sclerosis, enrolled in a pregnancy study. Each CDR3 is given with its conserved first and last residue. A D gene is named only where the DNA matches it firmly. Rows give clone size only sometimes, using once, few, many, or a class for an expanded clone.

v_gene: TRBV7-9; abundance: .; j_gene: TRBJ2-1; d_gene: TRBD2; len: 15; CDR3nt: TGTGCCAGCAAGATGGGACTAGATCGGTACAATGAGCAGTTCTTC; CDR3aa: CASKMGLDRYNEQFF
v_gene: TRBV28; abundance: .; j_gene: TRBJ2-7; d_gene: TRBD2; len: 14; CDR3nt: TGTGCCAGCAATTCCGGGGGGGTCTACGACGAGCAGTACTTC; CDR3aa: CASNSGGVYDEQYF
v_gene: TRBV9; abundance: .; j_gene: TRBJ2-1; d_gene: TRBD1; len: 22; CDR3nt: TGTGCCAGCAGCGCCCCCCGGGGAGGGACAGGGGGCGCGTACACTTCCTACAATGAGCAGTTCTTC; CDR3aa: CASSAPRGGTGGAYTSYNEQFF
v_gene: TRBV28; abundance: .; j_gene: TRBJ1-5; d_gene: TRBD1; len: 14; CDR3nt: TGTGCCAGCAGTTTATACAGGGGCCACCAGCCCCAGCATTTT; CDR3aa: CASSLYRGHQPQHF
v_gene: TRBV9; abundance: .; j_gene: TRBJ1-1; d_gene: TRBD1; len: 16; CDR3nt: TGTGCCAGCAGCGTAGCTCCGACAGGGGGCTACACTGAAGCTTTCTTT; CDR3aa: CASSVAPTGGYTEAFF
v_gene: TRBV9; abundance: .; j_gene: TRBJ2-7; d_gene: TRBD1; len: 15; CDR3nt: TGTGCCAGCAGCGTAGAGGGGGACAGCTCCTACGAGCAGTACTTC; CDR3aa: CASSVEGDSSYEQYF
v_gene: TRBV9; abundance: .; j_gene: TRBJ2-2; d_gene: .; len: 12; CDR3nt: TGTGCCAGCAGCGTCCTTACCGGGGAGCTGTTTTTT; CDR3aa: CASSVLTGELFF
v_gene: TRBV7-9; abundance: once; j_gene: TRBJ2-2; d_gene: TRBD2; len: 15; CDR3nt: TGTGCCAGCGGTGGGCGGGAGCGGAGCACCGGGGAGCTGTTTTTT; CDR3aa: CASGGRERSTGELFF
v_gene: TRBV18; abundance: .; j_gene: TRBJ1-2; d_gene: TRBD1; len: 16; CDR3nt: TGTGCCAGCTCATCGCCGGGACAGGGGTATGAGTATGGCTACACCTTC; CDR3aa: CASSSPGQGYEYGYTF
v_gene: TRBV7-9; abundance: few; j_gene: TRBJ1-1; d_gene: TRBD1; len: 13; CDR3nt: TGTGCCAGCAGCGGGGACAGGGGGACTGAAGCTTTCTTT; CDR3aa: CASSGDRGTEAFF
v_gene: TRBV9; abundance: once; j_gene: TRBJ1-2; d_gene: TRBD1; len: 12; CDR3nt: TGTGCCAGCAGCGTAACAGGGGGTGGCTACACCTTC; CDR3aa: CASSVTGGGYTF